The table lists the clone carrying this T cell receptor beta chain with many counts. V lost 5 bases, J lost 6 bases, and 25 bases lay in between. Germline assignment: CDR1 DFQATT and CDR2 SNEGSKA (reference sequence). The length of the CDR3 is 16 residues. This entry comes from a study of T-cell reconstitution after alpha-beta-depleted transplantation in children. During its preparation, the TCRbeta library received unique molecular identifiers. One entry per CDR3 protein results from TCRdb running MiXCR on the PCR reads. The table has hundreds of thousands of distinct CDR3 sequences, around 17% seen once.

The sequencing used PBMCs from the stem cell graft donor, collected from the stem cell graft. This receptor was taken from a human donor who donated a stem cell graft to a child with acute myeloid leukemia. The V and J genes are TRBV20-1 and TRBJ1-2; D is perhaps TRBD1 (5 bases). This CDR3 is CSAPPHQGLLLHGYTF. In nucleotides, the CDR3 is TGCAGTGCTCCCCCTCACCAGGGACTCCTTCTCCATGGCTACACCTTC.